This TCR beta chain was found in a study of blood T cells in healthy people across ages. This clonotype was counted a few times. A second PCR, run for roughly 7 to 11 cycles, used a sample-barcoded 5' primer plus a J-beta primer mix. TCRdb re-derived calls from the 5' RACE reads in MiXCR, one entry per CDR3 protein. The sample lists 1.5 million to 2 million distinct CDR3 sequences, about 49% occurring once. Germline CDR1 reads DFQATT; CDR2 reads SNEGSKA (reference sequence). Trimming at V came to 2 bases and at J to 10 bases, leaving 10 bases not matched to a gene. The length of the CDR3 is 15 residues.

This receptor was taken from a woman aged 35 to 49 in good health. The chain couples TRBV20-1 to TRBJ2-1; 11 bases are a match to TRBD2. The sequenced sample was blood. This CDR3 reads CSARWTSGPAGEQFF. The CDR3 region has the DNA TGCAGTGCTAGATGGACTAGCGGGCCAGCGGGGGAGCAGTTCTTC.